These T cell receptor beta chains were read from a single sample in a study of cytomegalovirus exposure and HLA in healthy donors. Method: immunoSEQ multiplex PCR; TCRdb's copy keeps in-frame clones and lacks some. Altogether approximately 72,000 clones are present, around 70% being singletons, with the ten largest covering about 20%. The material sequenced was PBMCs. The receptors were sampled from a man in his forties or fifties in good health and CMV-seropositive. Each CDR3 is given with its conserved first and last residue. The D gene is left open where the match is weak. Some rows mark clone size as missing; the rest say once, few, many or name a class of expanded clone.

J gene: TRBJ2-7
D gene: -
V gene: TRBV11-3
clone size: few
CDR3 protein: CASSHKQKAAYEQYF
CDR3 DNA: TGTGCCAGTAGTCACAAGCAGAAGGCGGCATACGAGCAGTACTTC

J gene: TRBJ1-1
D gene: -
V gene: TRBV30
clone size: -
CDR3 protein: CAWSVHIVGNTEAFF
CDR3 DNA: TGTGCCTGGAGTGTACATATAGTGGGCAACACTGAAGCTTTCTTT

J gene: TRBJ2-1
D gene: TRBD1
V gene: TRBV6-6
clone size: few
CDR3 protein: CASDWTGGGYEQFF
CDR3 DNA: TGTGCCAGCGATTGGACAGGGGGCGGATATGAGCAGTTCTTC

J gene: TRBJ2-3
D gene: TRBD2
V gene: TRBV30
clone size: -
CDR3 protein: CAWSVGTNTDTQYF
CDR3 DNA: TGTGCCTGGAGTGTGGGGACTAACACAGATACGCAGTATTTT

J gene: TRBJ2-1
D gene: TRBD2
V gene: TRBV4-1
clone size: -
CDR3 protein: CASSQSLAGVSYNEQFF
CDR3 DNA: TGCGCCAGCAGCCAATCTCTAGCGGGGGTTTCGTACAATGAGCAGTTCTTC

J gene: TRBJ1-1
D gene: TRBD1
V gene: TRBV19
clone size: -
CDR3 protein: CASSVGQGETEAFF
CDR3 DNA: TGTGCCAGTAGTGTGGGACAGGGGGAAACTGAAGCTTTCTTT

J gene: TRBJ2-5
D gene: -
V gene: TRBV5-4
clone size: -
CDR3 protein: CASSARGRGQETQYF
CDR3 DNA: TGTGCCAGCAGCGCCCGAGGCAGAGGGCAAGAGACCCAGTACTTC

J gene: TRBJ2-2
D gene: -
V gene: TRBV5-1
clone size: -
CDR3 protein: CASSLLSTNTGELFF
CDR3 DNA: TGCGCCAGCAGCTTGCTTAGCACCAACACCGGGGAGCTGTTTTTT

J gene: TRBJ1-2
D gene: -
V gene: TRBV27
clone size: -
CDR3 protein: CASSDDSAYGYTF
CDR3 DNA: TGTGCCAGCAGTGACGACAGCGCTTATGGCTACACCTTC

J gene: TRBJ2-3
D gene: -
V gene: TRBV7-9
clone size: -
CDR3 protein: CASSLGLSVDTQYF
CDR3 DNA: TGTGCCAGCAGCTTAGGTCTATCCGTCGATACGCAGTATTTT

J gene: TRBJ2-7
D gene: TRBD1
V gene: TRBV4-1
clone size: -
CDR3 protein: CASSQESGGYEQYF
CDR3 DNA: TGCGCCAGCAGCCAAGAGTCAGGGGGCTACGAGCAGTACTTC

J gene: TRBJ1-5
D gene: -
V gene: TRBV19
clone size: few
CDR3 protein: CASSIGEHQPQHF
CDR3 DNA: TGTGCCAGTAGTATAGGAGAGCATCAGCCCCAGCATTTT

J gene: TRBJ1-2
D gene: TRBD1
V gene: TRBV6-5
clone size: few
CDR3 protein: CASSLDRGRSYGYTF
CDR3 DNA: TGTGCCAGCAGTTTGGACAGGGGGCGAAGCTATGGCTACACCTTC

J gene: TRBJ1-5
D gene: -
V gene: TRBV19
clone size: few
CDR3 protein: CASSIGGARDQPQHF
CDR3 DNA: TGTGCCAGTAGTATTGGAGGGGCTCGGGATCAGCCCCAGCATTTT

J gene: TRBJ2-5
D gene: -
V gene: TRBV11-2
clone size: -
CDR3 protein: CASSFGASVETQYF
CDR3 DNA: TGTGCCAGCAGCTTCGGAGCGTCGGTTGAGACCCAGTACTTC

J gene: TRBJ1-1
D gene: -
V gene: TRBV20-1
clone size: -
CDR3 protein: CSGVMNTEAFF
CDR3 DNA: TGCAGTGGAGTTATGAACACTGAAGCTTTCTTT

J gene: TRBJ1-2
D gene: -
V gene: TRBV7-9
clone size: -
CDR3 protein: CASSSSVVRYGYTF
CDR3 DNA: TGTGCCAGCAGCTCGAGTGTGGTTCGCTATGGCTACACCTTC

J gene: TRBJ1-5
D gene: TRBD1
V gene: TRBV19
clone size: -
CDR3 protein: CASSITGARQPQHF
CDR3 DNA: TGTGCCAGTAGTATAACAGGGGCGCGGCAGCCCCAGCATTTT

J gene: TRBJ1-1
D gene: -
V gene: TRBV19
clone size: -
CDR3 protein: CASTVGEGGGTEAFF
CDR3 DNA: TGTGCCAGTACCGTGGGGGAGGGAGGGGGGACTGAAGCTTTCTTT

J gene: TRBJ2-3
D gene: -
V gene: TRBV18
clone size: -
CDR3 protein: CASSPSGGGPDTQYF
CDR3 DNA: TGTGCCAGCTCACCAAGTGGGGGGGGCCCAGATACGCAGTATTTT

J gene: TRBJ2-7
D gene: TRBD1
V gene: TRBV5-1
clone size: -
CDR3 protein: CASSPTGNTGVGEQYF
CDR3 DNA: TGCGCCAGCAGCCCCACCGGCAACACAGGGGTGGGCGAGCAGTACTTC

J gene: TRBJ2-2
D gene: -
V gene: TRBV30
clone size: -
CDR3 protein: CAWRRGNTGELFF
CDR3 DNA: TGTGCCTGGAGACGAGGGAACACCGGGGAGCTGTTTTTT

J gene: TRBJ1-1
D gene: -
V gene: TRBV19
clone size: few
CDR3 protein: CASGHPNTEAFF
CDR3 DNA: TGTGCCAGTGGACATCCGAACACTGAAGCTTTCTTT

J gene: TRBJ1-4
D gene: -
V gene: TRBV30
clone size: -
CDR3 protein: CAWSPYIEENEKLFF
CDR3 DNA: TGTGCCTGGAGTCCCTACATTGAGGAGAATGAAAAACTGTTTTTT

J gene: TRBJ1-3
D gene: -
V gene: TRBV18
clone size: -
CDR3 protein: CASSPSGTGNTIYF
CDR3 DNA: TGTGCCAGCTCACCAAGCGGGACTGGAAACACCATATATTTT

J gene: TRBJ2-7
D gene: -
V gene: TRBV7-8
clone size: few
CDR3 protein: CASSALGGSGEQYF
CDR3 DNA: TGTGCCAGCAGCGCCCTAGGTGGGTCTGGGGAGCAGTACTTC

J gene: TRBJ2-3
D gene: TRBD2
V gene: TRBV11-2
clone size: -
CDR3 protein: CASSLGDASGADTQYF
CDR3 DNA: TGTGCCAGCAGCTTAGGAGACGCTAGCGGGGCAGATACGCAGTATTTT

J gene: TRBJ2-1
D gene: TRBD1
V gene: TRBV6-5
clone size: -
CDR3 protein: CASSYLTQGADEQFF
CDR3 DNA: TGTGCCAGCAGTTACTTGACACAGGGGGCCGATGAGCAGTTCTTC

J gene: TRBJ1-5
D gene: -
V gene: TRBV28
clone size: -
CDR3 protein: CASSAGFSNQPQHF
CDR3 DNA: TGTGCCAGCAGTGCAGGTTTTAGCAATCAGCCCCAGCATTTT

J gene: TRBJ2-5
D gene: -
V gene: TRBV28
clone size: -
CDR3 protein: CASSPLAGAGETQYF
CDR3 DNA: TGTGCCAGCAGTCCCCTGGCGGGGGCCGGGGAGACCCAGTACTTC

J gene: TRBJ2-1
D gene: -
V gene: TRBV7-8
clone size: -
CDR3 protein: CASSLGTTDEQFF
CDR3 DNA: TGTGCCAGCAGCCTGGGGACAACCGATGAGCAGTTCTTC

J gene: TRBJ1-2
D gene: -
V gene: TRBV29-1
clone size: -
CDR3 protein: CSVVARAYGYTF
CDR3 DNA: TGCAGCGTTGTCGCGAGGGCCTATGGCTACACCTTC

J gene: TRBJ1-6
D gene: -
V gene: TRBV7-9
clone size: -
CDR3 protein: CASSLYQRYSSSYNSPLHF
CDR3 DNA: TGTGCCAGCAGCTTATATCAACGGTATTCAAGCTCCTATAATTCACCCCTCCACTTT

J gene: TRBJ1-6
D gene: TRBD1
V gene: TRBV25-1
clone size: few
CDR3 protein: CASSVRSGGNSPLHF
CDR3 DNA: TGTGCCAGCAGCGTAAGGTCAGGGGGTAATTCACCCCTCCACTTT

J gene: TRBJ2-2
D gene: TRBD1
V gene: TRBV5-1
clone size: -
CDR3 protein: CASSDRASGELFF
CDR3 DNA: TGCGCCAGCAGCGACAGGGCCTCCGGGGAGCTGTTTTTT

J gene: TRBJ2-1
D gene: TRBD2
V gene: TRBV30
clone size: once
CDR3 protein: CAGTSGGYNEQFF
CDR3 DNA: TGTGCCGGCACTAGCGGGGGTTACAATGAGCAGTTCTTC

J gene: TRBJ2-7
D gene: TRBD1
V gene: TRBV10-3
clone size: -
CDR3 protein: CAITDGTGGYEQYF
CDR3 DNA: TGTGCCATCACCGACGGAACAGGGGGATACGAGCAGTACTTC

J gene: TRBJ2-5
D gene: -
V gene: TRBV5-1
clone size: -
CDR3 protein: CASSLTGTQETQYF
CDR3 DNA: TGCGCCAGCAGCTTGACAGGGACCCAAGAGACCCAGTACTTC

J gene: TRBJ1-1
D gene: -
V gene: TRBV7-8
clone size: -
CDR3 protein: CASSLTWTDMNTEAFF
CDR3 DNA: TGTGCCAGCAGCTTAACCTGGACAGACATGAACACTGAAGCTTTCTTT

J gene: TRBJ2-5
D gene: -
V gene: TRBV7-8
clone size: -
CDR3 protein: CASSSNRGFGGALKTQYF
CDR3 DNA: TGTGCCAGCAGCTCCAACAGGGGTTTCGGGGGGGCCTTAAAGACCCAGTACTTC

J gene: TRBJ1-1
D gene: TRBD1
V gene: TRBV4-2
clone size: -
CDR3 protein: CASSPLTGITEAFF
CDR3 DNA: TGTGCCAGCAGTCCCCTGACAGGGATCACTGAAGCTTTCTTT

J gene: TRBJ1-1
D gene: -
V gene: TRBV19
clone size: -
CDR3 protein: CASKRGMNTEAFF
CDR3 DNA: TGTGCCAGTAAGCGGGGCATGAACACTGAAGCTTTCTTT

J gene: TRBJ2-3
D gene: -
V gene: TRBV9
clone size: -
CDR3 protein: CASSVVASGTDTQYF
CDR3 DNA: TGTGCCAGCAGCGTAGTAGCCTCGGGTACAGATACGCAGTATTTT

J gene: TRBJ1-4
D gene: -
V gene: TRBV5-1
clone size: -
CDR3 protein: CASTLRGGSDEKLFF
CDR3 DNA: TGCGCCAGCACCCTGAGGGGGGGTTCCGATGAAAAACTGTTTTTT

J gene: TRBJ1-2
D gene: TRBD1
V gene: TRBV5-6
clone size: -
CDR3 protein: CASSENRGIANYGYTF
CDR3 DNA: TGTGCCAGCAGCGAGAACAGGGGAATCGCTAACTATGGCTACACCTTC

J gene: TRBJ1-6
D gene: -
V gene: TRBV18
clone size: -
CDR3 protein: CASSPSSYNSPLHF
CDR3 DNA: TGTGCCAGCTCCCCCAGCTCCTATAATTCACCCCTCCACTTT

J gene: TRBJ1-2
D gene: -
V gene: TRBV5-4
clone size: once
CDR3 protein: CASSFQTNNYGYTF
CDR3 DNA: TGTGCCAGCAGCTTTCAAACAAATAACTATGGCTACACCTTC

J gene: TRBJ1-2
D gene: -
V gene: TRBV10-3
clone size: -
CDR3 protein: CAISGGDLNYGYTF
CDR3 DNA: TGTGCCATCAGTGGGGGGGACCTGAACTATGGCTACACCTTC

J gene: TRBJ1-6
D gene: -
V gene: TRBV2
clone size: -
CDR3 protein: CASKLLYNSPLHF
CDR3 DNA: TGTGCCAGCAAGCTGTTATATAATTCACCCCTCCACTTT

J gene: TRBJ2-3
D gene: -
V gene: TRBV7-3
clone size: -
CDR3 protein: CASSLGQPTDTQYF
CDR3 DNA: TGTGCCAGCAGCTTAGGCCAACCCACAGATACGCAGTATTTT

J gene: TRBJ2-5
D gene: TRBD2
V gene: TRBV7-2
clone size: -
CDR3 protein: CASSPGGGVQTQYF
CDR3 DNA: TGTGCCAGCAGCCCCGGGGGGGGAGTGCAGACCCAGTACTTC

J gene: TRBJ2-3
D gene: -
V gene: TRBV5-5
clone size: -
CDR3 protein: CASSFKRAAGSTDTQYF
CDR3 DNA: TGTGCCAGCAGCTTCAAGAGGGCCGCGGGGAGCACAGATACGCAGTATTTT

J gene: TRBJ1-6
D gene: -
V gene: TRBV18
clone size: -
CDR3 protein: CASSPDRGTLHF
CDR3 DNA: TGTGCCAGCTCACCCGATAGAGGTACCCTCCACTTT

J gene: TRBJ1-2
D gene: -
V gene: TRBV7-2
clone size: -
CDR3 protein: CASSLGLGSYGYTF
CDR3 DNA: TGTGCCAGCAGCTTAGGTCTGGGGAGCTATGGCTACACCTTC